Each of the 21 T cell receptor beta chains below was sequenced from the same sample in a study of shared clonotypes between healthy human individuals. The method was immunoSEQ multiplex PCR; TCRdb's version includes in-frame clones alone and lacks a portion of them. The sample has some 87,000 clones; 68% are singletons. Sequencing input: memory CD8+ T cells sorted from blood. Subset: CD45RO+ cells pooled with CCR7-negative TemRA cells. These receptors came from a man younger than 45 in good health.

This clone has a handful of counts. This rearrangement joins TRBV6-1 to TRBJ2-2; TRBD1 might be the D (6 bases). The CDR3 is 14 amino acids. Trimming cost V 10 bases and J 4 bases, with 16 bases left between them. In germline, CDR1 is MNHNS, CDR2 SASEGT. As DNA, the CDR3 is TGTGCCACCACGGGGACATCTACCACCGGGGAGCTGTTTTTT. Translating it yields CATTGTSTTGELFF.

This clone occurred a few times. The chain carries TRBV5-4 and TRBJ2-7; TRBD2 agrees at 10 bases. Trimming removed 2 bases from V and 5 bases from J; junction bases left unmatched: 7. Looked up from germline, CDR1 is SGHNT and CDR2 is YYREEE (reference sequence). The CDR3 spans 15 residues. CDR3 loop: CASSFGRTSGDEQYF. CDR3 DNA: TGTGCCAGCAGCTTTGGGCGGACTAGCGGAGACGAGCAGTACTTC.

The CDR3 bases are TGTGCCAGCAGCCCCCAGGGGTTCTCGGCTGGAAACACCATATATTTT. It specifies CASSPQGFSAGNTIYF. The J gene is TRBJ1-3, the V gene TRBV7-6; possibly TRBD1 for D (6 bases). The germline V gene encodes CDR1 SGHVS and CDR2 FNYEAQ. Trimming took 5 bases from V and 2 from J, leaving 16 bases between them. CDR3 length equals 16 residues. Full variable domain (outside the CDR3, taken from reference TRBV7-6 and TRBJ1-3): GAGVSQSPRYKVTKRGQDVALRCDPISGHVSLYWYRQALGQGPEFLTYFNYEAQQDKSGLPNDRFSAERPEGSISTLTIQRTEQRDSAMYRCASSPQGFSAGNTIYFGEGSWLTVV.

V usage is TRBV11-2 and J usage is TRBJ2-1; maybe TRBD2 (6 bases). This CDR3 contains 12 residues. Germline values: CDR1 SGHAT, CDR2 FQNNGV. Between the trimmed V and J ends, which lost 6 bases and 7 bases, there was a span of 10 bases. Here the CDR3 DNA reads TGTGCCAGCAGAACAGCGGGTAATGAGCAGTTCTTC. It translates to CASRTAGNEQFF.

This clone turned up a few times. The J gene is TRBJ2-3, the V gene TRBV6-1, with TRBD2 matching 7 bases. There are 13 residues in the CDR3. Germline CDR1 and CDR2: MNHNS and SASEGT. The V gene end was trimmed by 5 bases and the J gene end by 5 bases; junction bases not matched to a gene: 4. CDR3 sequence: CASSPLAGDTQYF. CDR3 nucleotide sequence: TGTGCCAGCAGTCCTTTAGCGGGAGATACGCAGTATTTT.

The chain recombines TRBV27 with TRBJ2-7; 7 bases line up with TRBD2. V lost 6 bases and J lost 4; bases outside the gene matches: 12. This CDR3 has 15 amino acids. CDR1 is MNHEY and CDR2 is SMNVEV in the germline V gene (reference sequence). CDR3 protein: CASRDFGGRAYEQYF. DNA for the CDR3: TGTGCCAGCAGGGACTTTGGGGGGAGGGCGTACGAGCAGTACTTC.

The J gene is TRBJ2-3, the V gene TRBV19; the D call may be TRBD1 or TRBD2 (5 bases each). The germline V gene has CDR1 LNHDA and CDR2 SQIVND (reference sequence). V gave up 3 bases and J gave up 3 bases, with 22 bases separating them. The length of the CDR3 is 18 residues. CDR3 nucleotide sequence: TGTGCCAGTAGTATGTTTCTGGGACCGCTCGAGGGGACAGATACGCAGTATTTT. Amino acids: CASSMFLGPLEGTDTQYF.

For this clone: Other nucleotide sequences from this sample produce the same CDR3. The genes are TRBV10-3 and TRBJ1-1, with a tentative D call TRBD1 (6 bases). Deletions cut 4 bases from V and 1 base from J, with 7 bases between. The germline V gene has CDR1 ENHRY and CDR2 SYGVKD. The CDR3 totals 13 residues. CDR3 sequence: CAISGQENTEAFF. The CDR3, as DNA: TGTGCCATCAGTGGACAGGAGAACACTGAAGCTTTCTTT.

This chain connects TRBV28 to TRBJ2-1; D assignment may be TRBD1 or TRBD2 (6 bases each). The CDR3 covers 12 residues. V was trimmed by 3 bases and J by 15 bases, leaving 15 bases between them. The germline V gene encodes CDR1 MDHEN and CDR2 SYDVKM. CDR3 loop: CASSLFPRGLFF. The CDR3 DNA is TGTGCCAGCAGTTTGTTTCCCCGGGGGCTGTTCTTC.

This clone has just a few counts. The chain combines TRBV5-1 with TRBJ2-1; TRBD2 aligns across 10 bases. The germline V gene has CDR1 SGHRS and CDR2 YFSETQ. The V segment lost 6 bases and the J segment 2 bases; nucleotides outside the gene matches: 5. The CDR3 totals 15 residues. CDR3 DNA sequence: TGCGCCAGCACGGGGGGGACTAGCGCCTACAATGAGCAGTTCTTC. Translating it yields CASTGGTSAYNEQFF.

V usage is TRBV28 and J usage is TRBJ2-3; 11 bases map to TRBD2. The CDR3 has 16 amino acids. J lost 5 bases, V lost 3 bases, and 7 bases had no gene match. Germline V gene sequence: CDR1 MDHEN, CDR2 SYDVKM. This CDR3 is CASSFPSGRSEDTQYF. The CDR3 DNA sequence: TGTGCCAGCAGTTTTCCTAGCGGGAGGTCTGAAGATACGCAGTATTTT.

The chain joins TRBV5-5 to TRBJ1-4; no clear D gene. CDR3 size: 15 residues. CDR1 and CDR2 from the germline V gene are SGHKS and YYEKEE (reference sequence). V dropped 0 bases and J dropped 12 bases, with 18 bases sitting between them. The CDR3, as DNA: TGTGCCAGCAGCTTGGCCTACAGACTGGTCAGCGAACTGTTTTTT. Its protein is CASSLAYRLVSELFF.

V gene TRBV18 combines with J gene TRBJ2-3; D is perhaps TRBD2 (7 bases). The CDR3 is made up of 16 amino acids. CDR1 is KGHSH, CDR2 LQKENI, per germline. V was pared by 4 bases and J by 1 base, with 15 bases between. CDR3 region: CASSLPGGGRTDTQYF. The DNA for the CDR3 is TGTGCCAGCTCACTCCCGGGGGGCGGACGCACAGATACGCAGTATTTT.

The CDR3 bases are TGCGCCAGCAGTGAGGCTACCCCCTCCTACGAGCAGTACTTC. Its translation: CASSEATPSYEQYF. The chain couples TRBV10-2 to TRBJ2-7; the D is unclear. The CDR3 totals 14 residues. The germline V and J ends were trimmed by 2 bases and 0 bases, with 8 bases remaining between them. The V gene's germline CDR1 is WSHSY and CDR2 SAAADI.

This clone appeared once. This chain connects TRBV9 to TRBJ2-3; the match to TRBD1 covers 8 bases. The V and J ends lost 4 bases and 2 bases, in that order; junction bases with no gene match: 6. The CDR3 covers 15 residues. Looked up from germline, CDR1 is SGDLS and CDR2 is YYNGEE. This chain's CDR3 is CASSPAGGNTDTQYF. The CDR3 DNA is TGTGCCAGCAGCCCTGCAGGGGGCAACACAGATACGCAGTATTTT.

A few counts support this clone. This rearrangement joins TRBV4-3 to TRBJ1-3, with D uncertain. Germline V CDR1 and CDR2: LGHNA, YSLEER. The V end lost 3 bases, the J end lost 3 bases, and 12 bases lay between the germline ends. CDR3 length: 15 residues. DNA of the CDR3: TGCGCCAGCAGCCAGGGTGTCTCAATTGGAAACACCATATATTTT. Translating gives CASSQGVSIGNTIYF.

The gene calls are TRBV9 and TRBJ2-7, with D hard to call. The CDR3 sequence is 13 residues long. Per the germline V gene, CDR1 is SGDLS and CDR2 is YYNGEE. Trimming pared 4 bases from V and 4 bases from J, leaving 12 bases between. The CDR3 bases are TGTGCCAGCAGCATTCAAAGTGGGTACGAGCAGTACTTC. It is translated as CASSIQSGYEQYF.

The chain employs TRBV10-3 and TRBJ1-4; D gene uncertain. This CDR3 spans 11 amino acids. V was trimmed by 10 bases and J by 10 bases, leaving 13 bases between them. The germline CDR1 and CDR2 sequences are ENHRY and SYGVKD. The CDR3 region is CATQDRRKLFF. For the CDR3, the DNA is TGTGCCACCCAAGATCGGCGAAAACTGTTTTTT.

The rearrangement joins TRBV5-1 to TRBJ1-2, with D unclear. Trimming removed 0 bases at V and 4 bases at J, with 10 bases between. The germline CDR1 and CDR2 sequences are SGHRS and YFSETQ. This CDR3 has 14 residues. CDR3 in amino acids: CASSLDLTSYGYTF. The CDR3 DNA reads TGCGCCAGCAGCTTGGACCTAACCAGCTATGGCTACACCTTC.

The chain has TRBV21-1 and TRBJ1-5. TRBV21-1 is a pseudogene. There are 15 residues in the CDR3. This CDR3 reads CASSKVTFSNQPQHF. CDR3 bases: TGTGCCAGCAGCAAAGTGACCTTTAGCAATCAGCCCCAGCATTTT.

The CDR3 region is CASSLTWTSGRNYNEQFF. DNA for the CDR3: TGTGCCAGCAGCCTAACCTGGACTAGCGGGAGGAACTACAATGAGCAGTTCTTC. The gene calls are TRBV7-2 and TRBJ2-1, with 14 bases lining up with TRBD2. After removal of 5 bases from V and 3 bases from J, the junction contained 9 bases not matched to a gene. Germline CDR1 and CDR2: SGHTA and FQGNSA. The CDR3 contains 18 residues.